What follows is one TCR beta chain and its context. The CDR3 is made up of 17 amino acids. Unmatched junction bases numbered 15, after V lost 5 bases and J lost 3 bases. CDR1 is SGHTS and CDR2 is YDEGEE in the germline V gene. Data came from immunoSEQ multiplex PCR; TCRdb stores just in-frame clones and leaves some out. Of more than 60,000 clones listed, around 87% were seen once; the top ten hold around 5%. This entry comes from a study of OX40 agonist ivuxolimab in advanced cancers. Source: CD4+ or CD8+ T cells sorted from blood, taken in a trial of the OX40 agonist ivuxolimab. J is TRBJ2-7 and V is TRBV5-8, with TRBD1 identical over 9 bases. The receptor comes from an adult with an advanced solid tumor such as melanoma, head and neck, liver or kidney cancer. CDR3 sequence: CASSSLGVGDRDYEQYF. In DNA form, the CDR3 reads TGTGCCAGCAGTTCTTTAGGGGTAGGGGACAGGGACTACGAGCAGTACTTC.